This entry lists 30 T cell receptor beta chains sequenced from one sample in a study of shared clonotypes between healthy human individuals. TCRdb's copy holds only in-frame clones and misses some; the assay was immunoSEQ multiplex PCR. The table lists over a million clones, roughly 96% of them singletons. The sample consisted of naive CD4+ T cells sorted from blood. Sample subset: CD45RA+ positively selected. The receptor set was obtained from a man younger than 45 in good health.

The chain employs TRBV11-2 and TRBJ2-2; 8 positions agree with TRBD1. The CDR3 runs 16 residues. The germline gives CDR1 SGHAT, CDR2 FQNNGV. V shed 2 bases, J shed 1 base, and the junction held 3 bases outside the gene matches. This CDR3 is CASSLRTGLNTGELFF. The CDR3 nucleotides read TGTGCCAGCAGCTTAAGGACAGGGCTGAACACCGGGGAGCTGTTTTTT.

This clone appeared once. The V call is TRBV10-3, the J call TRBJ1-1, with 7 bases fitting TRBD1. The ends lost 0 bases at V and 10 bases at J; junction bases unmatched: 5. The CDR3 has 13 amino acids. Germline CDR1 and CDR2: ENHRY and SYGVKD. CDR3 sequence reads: CAISESEDRRAFF. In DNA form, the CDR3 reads TGTGCCATCAGTGAGTCTGAGGACAGGAGAGCTTTCTTT.

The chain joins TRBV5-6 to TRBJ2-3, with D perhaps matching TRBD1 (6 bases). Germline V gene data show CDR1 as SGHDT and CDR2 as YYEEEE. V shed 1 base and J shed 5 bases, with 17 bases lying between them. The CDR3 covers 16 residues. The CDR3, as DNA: TGTGCCAGCAGCTTGCCCAGGGGTTTTGGGCAAGATACGCAGTATTTT. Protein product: CASSLPRGFGQDTQYF.

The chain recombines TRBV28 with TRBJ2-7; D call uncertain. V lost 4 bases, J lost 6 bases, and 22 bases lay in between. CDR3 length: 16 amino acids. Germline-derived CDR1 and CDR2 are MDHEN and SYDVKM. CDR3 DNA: TGTGCCAGCAGTTCACCCCATAGTCCCCAAACGGGCGAGCAGTACTTC. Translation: CASSSPHSPQTGEQYF. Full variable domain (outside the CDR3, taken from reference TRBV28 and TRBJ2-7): DVKVTQSSRYLVKRTGEKVFLECVQDMDHENMFWYRQDPGLGLRLIYFSYDVKMKEKGDIPEGYSVSREKKERFSLILESASTNQTSMYLCASSSPHSPQTGEQYFGPGTRLTVT.

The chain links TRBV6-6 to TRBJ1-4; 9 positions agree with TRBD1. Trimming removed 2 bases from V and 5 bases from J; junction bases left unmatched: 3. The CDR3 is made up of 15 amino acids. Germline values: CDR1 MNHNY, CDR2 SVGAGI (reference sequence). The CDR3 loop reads CASSYPGQGNEKLFF. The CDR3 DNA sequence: TGTGCCAGCAGTTACCCTGGACAGGGGAATGAAAAACTGTTTTTT.

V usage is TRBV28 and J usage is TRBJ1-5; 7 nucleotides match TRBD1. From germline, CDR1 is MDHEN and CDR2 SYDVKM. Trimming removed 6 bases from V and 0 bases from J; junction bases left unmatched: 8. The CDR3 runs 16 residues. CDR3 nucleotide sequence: TGTGCCAGCAGGGGGGGACAGCTATATAGCAATCAGCCCCAGCATTTT. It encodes CASRGGQLYSNQPQHF.

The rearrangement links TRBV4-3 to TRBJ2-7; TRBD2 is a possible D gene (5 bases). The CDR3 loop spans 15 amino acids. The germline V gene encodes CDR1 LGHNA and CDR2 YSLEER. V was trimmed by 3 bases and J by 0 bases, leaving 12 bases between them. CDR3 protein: CASSHRGSSSYEQYF. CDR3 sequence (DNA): TGCGCCAGCAGCCACAGAGGGTCAAGCTCCTACGAGCAGTACTTC.

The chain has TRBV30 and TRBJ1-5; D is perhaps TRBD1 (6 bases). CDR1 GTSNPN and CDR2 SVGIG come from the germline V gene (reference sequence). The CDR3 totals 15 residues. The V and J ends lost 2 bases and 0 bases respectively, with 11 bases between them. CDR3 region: CAWSSHRDSNQPQHF. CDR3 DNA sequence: TGTGCCTGGAGTTCACACAGGGATAGCAATCAGCCCCAGCATTTT.

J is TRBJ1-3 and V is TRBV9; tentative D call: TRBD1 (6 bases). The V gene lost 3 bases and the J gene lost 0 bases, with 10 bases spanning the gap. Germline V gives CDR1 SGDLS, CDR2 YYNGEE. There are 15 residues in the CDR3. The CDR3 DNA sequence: TGTGCCAGCAGCGCGGGACACGGCTCTGGAAACACCATATATTTT. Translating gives CASSAGHGSGNTIYF. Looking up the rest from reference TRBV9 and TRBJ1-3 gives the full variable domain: DSGVTQTPKHLITATGQRVTLRCSPRSGDLSVYWYQQSLDQGLQFLIQYYNGEERAKGNILERFSAQQFPDLHSELNLSSLELGDSALYFCASSAGHGSGNTIYFGEGSWLTVV.

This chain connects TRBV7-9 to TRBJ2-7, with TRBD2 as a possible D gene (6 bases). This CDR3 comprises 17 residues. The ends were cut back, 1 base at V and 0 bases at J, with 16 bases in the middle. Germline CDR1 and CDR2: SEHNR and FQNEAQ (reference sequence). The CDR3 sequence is CASSLDPRDSLSYEQYF. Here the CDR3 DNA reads TGTGCCAGCAGCTTAGATCCCCGGGACTCCCTCTCCTACGAGCAGTACTTC.

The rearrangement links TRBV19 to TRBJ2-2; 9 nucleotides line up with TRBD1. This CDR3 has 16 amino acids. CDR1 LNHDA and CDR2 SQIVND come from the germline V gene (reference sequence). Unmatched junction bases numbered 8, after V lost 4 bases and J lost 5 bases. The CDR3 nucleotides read TGTGCCAGTAGTACCCCGGGCGGGACAGGGACCGGGGAGCTGTTTTTT. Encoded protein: CASSTPGGTGTGELFF.

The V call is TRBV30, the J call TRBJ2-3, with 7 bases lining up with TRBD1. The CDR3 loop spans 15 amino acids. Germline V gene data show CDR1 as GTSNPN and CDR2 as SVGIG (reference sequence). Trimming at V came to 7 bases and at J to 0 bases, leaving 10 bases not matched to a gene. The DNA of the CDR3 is TGTGCCTACATACGCCGGGACAGAAGCACAGATACGCAGTATTTT. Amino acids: CAYIRRDRSTDTQYF.

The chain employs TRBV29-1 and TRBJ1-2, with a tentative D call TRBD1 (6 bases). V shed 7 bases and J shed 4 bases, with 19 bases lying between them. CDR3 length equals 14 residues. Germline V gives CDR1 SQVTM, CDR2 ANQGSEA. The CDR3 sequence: CSAKSQGFGYGYTF. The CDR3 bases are TGCAGCGCTAAATCACAGGGATTCGGCTATGGCTACACCTTC.

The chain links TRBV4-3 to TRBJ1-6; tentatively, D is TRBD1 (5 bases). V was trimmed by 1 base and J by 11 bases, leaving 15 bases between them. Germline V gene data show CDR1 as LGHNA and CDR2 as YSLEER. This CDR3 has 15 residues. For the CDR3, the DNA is TGCGCCAGCAGCCAAGGACAGTCCCTCTCAACACCCCTCCACTTT. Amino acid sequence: CASSQGQSLSTPLHF.

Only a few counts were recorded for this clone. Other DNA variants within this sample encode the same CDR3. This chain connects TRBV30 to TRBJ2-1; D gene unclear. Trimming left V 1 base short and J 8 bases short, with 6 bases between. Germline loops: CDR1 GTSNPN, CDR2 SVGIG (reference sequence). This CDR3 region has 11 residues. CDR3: CAWSGRDEQFF. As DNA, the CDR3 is TGTGCCTGGAGTGGACGGGATGAGCAGTTCTTC.

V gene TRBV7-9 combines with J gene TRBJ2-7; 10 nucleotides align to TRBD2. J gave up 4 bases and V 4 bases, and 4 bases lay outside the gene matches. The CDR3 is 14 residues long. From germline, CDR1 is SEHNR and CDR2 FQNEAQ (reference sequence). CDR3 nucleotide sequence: TGTGCCAGCAGCTCTGGACTAGCGGCTTACGAGCAGTACTTC. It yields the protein CASSSGLAAYEQYF.

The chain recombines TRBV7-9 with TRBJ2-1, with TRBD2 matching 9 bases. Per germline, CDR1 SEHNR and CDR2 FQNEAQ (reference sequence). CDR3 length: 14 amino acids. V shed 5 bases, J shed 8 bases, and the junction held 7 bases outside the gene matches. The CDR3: CASSQSGTSYEQFF. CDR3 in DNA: TGTGCCAGCAGCCAATCCGGGACTAGCTATGAGCAGTTCTTC.

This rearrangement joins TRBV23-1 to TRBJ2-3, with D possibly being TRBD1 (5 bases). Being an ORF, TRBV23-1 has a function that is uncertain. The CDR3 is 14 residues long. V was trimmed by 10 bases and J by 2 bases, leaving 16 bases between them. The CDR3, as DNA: TGCGCCACTCAAGCAAAGGGGCCCACAGATACGCAGTATTTT. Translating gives CATQAKGPTDTQYF.

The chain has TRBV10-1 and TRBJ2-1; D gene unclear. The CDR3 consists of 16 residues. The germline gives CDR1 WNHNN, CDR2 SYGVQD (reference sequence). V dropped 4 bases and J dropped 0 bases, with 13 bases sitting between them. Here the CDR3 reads CASSVSPTSSYNEQFF. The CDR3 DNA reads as TGCGCCAGCAGTGTTAGTCCAACAAGCTCCTACAATGAGCAGTTCTTC.

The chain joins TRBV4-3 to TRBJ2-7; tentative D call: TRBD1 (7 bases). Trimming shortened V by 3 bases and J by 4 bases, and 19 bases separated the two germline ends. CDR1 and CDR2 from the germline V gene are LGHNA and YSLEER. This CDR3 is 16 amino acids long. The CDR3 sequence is CASSHSGGGGIYEQYF. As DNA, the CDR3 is TGCGCCAGCAGCCACTCGGGCGGAGGGGGCATATACGAGCAGTACTTC.

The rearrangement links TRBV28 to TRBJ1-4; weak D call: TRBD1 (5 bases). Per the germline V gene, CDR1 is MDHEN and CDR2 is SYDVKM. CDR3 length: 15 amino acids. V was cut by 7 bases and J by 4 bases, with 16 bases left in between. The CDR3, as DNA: TGTGCCAGCACCTCCGGTCGGGGCAATAATGAAAAACTGTTTTTT. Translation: CASTSGRGNNEKLFF. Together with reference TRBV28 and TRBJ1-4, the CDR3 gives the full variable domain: DVKVTQSSRYLVKRTGEKVFLECVQDMDHENMFWYRQDPGLGLRLIYFSYDVKMKEKGDIPEGYSVSREKKERFSLILESASTNQTSMYLCASTSGRGNNEKLFFGSGTQLSVL.

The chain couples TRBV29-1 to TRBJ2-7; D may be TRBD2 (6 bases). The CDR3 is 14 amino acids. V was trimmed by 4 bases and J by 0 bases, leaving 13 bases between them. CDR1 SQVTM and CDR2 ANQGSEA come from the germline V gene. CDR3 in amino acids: CSVADGSDSYEQYF. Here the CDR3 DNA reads TGCAGCGTTGCGGACGGGAGCGACTCCTACGAGCAGTACTTC.

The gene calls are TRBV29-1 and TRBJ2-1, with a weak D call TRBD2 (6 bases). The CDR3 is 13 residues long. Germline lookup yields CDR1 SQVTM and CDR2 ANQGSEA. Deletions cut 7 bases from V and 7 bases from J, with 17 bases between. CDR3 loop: CSGWTLRDNEQFF. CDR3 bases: TGCAGCGGTTGGACTCTGCGGGATAATGAGCAGTTCTTC.

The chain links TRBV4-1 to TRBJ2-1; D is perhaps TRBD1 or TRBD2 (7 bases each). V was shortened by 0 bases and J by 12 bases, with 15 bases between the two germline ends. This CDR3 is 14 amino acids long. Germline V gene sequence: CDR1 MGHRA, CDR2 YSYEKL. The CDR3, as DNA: TGCGCCAGCAGCCAAGAGCCCAGGGGGGGAAGGCAGTTCTTC. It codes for CASSQEPRGGRQFF.

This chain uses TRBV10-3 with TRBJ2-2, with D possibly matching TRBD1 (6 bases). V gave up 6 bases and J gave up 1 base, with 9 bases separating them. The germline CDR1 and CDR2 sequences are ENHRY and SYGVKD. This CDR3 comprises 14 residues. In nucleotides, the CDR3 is TGTGCCATCAGGGGGGACATGAACACCGGGGAGCTGTTTTTT. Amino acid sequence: CAIRGDMNTGELFF.

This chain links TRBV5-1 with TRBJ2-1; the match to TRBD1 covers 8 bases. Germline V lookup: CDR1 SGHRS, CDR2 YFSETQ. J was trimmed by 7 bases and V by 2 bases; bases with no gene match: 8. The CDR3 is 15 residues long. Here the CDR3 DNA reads TGCGCCAGCAGCTTTTACCGGGACAGGTGGAATGAGCAGTTCTTC. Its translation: CASSFYRDRWNEQFF.

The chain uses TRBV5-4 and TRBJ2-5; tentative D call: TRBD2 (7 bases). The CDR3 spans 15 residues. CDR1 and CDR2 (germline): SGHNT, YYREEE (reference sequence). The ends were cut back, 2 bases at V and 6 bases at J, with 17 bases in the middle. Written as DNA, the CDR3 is TGTGCCAGCAGCTTAAGGGGAGGGGGAGTGCAGACCCAGTACTTC. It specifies CASSLRGGGVQTQYF. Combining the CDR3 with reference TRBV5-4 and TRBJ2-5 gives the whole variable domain ETGVTQSPTHLIKTRGQQVTLRCSSQSGHNTVSWYQQALGQGPQFIFQYYREEENGRGNFPPRFSGLQFPNYSSELNVNALELDDSALYLCASSLRGGGVQTQYFGPGTRLLVL.

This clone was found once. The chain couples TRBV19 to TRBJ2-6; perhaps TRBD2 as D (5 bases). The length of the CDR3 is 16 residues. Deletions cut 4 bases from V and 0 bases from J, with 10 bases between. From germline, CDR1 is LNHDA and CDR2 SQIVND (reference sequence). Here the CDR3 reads CASSRRRASGANVLTF. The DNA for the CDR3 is TGTGCCAGTAGTAGGAGGCGGGCCTCTGGGGCCAACGTCCTGACTTTC. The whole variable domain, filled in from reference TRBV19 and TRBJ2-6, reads DGGITQSPKYLFRKEGQNVTLSCEQNLNHDAMYWYRQDPGQGLRLIYYSQIVNDFQKGDIAEGYSVSREKKESFPLTVTSAQKNPTAFYLCASSRRRASGANVLTFGAGSRLTVL.

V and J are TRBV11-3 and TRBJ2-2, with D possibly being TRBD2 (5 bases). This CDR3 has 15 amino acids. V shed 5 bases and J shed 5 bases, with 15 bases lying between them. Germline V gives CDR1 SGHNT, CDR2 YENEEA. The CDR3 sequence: CASSPDWKATGELFF. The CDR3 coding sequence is TGTGCCAGCAGCCCGGACTGGAAAGCGACCGGGGAGCTGTTTTTT.

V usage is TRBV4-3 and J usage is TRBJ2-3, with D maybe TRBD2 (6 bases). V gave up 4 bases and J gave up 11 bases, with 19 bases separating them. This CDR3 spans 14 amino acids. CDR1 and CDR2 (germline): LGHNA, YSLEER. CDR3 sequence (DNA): TGCGCCAGCAGCCTAGGACTACGGGCGGCCAGGCAGTATTTT. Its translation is CASSLGLRAARQYF.